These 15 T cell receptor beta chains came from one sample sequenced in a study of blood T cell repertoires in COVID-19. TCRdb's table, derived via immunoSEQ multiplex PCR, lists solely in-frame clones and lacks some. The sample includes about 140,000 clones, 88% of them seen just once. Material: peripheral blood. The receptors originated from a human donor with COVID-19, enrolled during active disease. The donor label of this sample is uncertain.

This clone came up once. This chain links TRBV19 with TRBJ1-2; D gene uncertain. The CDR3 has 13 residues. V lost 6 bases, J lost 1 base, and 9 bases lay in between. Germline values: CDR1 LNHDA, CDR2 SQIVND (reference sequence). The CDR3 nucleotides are TGTGCCAGTAGCCGGTCCATTAACTATGGCTACACCTTC. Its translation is CASSRSINYGYTF.

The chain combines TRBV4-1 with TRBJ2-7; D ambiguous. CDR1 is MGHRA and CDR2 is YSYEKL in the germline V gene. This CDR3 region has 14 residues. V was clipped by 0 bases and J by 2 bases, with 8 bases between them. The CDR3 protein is CASSQDGPTYEQYF. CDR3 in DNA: TGCGCCAGCAGCCAAGATGGCCCCACCTACGAGCAGTACTTC.

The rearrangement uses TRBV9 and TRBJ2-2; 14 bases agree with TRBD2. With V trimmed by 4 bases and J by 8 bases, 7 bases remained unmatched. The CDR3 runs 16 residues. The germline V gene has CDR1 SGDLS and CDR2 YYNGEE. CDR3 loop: CASSTWGTSGSGELFF. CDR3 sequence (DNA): TGTGCCAGCAGCACCTGGGGGACTAGCGGGAGTGGGGAGCTGTTTTTT.

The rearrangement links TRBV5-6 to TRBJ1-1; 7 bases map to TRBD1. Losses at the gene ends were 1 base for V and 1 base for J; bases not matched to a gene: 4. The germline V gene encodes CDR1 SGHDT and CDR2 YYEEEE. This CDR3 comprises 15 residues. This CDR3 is CASSLQRTGNTEAFF. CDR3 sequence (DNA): TGTGCCAGCAGCTTGCAACGGACAGGGAACACTGAAGCTTTCTTT.

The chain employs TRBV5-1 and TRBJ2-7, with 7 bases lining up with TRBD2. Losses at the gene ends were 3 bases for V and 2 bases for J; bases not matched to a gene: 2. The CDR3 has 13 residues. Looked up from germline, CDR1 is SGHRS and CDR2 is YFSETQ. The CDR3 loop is CASSSGLAYEQYF. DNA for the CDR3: TGCGCCAGCAGCTCAGGACTAGCCTACGAGCAGTACTTC.

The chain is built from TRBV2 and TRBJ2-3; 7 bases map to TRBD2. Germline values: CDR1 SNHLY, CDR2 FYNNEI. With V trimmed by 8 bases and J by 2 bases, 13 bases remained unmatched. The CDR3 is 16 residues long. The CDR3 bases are TGTGCCAGCGCTCAAGCTAGAGGGACTAACACAGATACGCAGTATTTT. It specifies CASAQARGTNTDTQYF.

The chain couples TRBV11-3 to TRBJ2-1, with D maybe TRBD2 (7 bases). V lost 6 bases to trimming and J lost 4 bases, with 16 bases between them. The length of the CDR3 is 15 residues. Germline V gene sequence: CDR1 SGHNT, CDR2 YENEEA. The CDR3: CASSLGGTPYNEQFF. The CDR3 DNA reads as TGTGCCAGCAGTCTCGGGGGGACACCTTACAATGAGCAGTTCTTC.

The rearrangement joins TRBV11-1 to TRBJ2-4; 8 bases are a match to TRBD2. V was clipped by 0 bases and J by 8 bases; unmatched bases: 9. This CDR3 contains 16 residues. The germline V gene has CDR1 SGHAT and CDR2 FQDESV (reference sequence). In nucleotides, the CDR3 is TGTGCCAGCAGCTTAGCTGGGAGCGGGAGTGGGTACATTCAGTACTTC. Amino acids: CASSLAGSGSGYIQYF.

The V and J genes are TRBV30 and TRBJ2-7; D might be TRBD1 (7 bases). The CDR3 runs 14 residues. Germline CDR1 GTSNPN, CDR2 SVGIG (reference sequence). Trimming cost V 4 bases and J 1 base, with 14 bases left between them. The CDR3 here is CAWTPGGLSYEQYF. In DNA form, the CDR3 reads TGTGCCTGGACCCCAGGGGGGTTATCCTACGAGCAGTACTTC.

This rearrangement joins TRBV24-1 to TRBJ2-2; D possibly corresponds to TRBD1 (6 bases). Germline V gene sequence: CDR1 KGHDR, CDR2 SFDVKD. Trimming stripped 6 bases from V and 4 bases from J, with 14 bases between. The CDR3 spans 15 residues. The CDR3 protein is CATSRAGAATGELFF. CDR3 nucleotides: TGTGCCACCAGTAGGGCAGGGGCGGCCACCGGGGAGCTGTTTTTT.

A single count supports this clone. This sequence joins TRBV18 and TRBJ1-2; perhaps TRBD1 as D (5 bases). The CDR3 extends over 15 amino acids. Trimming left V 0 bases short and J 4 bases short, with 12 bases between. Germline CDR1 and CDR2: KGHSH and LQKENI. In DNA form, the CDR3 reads TGTGCCAGCTCACCACCGTCCGACAGACTCTATGGCTACACCTTC. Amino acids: CASSPPSDRLYGYTF.

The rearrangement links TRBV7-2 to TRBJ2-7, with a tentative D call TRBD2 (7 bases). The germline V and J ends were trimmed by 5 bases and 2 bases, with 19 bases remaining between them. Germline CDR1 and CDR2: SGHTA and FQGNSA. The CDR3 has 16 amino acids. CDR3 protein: CASSRGGVGATYEQYF. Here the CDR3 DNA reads TGTGCCAGCAGCCGCGGGGGCGTAGGGGCCACCTACGAGCAGTACTTC.

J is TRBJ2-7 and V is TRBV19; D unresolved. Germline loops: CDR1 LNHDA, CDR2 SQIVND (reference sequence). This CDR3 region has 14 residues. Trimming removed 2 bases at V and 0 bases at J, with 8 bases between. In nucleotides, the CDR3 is TGTGCCAGTAGTATAAATACCGGCTCCTACGAGCAGTACTTC. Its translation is CASSINTGSYEQYF.

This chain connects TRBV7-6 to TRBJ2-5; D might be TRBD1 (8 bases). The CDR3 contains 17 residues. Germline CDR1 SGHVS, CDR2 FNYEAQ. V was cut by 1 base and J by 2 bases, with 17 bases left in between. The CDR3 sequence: CASSLVPGGGGQETQYF. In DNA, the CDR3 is TGTGCCAGCAGCTTAGTCCCAGGGGGCGGGGGACAAGAGACCCAGTACTTC.

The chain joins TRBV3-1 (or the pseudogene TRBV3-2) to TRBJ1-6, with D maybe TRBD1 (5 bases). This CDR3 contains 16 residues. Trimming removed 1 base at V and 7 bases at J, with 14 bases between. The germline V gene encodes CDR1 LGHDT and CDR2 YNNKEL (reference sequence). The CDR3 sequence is CASSQVPGLENSPLHF. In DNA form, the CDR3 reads TGTGCCAGCAGCCAAGTTCCAGGGTTGGAGAATTCACCCCTCCACTTT.